The next 30 T cell receptor beta chains were all read from a single sample in a study of cytomegalovirus exposure and HLA in healthy donors. Produced via immunoSEQ multiplex PCR; TCRdb's table is partial and in-frame only. The sample contains fewer than 130,000 clones, over 75% of which appear only once. Sequenced sample: PBMCs. The origin of the receptors is a woman in her 30s in good health and CMV-seropositive.

The DNA of the CDR3 is TGTGCCAGCAGTCGTGGAGGGCCTTACAATGAGCAGTTCTTC. Amino acid sequence: CASSRGGPYNEQFF. V gene TRBV6-6 combines with J gene TRBJ2-1; weak D call: TRBD2 (6 bases). CDR1 and CDR2 from the germline V gene are MNHNY and SVGAGI (reference sequence). The CDR3 length is 14 residues. V was trimmed by 5 bases and J by 4 bases, leaving 12 bases between them.

This rearrangement joins TRBV15 to TRBJ2-7; D not resolved. Trimming stripped 5 bases from V and 4 bases from J, with 12 bases between. This CDR3 contains 13 residues. Per the germline V gene, CDR1 is LNHNV and CDR2 is YYDKDF (reference sequence). The chain's CDR3 is CATSGHLSYEQYF. The DNA for the CDR3 is TGTGCCACCAGCGGCCATCTTTCTTACGAGCAGTACTTC.

The V call is TRBV6-1, the J call TRBJ2-1; possible D gene TRBD2, 6 bases. CDR1 MNHNS and CDR2 SASEGT come from the germline V gene. The CDR3 loop spans 11 amino acids. V gave up 1 base and J gave up 15 bases, with 10 bases separating them. The CDR3 DNA follows: TGTGCCAGCAGTGAAGTGGGAGGACGGTTCTTC. This gives the protein CASSEVGGRFF.

In this sample, this clone turned up once. The genes are TRBV9 and TRBJ2-7, with TRBD1 identical over 9 bases. CDR1 is SGDLS, CDR2 YYNGEE, per germline. V was pared by 4 bases and J by 3 bases, with 11 bases of the junction left unmatched. The CDR3 loop spans 16 amino acids. As DNA, the CDR3 is TGTGCCAGCAGCTCCTTTTACCGGGACAGGGTCTACGAGCAGTACTTC. Translation: CASSSFYRDRVYEQYF.

The V gene is TRBV11-1, the J gene TRBJ2-1; D not resolved. Germline V gives CDR1 SGHAT, CDR2 FQDESV (reference sequence). The CDR3 is made up of 13 amino acids. The V end lost 0 bases, the J end lost 6 bases, and 6 bases lay between the germline ends. In nucleotides, the CDR3 is TGTGCCAGCAGCTTAGCGGTAGTCAATGAGCAGTTCTTC. Amino acids: CASSLAVVNEQFF.

This chain's CDR3 is CASSSTGVNYGYTF. CDR3 sequence (DNA): TGTGCCAGCAGTTCGACAGGAGTTAACTATGGCTACACCTTC. V gene TRBV6-6 combines with J gene TRBJ1-2; TRBD1 is a possible D gene (6 bases). Per germline, CDR1 MNHNY and CDR2 SVGAGI (reference sequence). Trimming removed 4 bases from V and 1 base from J, with 10 bases in between. The CDR3 has 14 amino acids.

This clone was seen more than once but under ten times. The chain joins TRBV5-1 to TRBJ2-7; 11 positions match TRBD2. This CDR3 is 15 amino acids long. J gave up 0 bases and V 3 bases, and 2 bases lay outside the gene matches. Germline CDR1 and CDR2: SGHRS and YFSETQ. CDR3 amino acids: CASSWGLADSYEQYF. The CDR3 bases are TGCGCCAGCAGCTGGGGACTAGCGGACTCCTACGAGCAGTACTTC.

The V gene is TRBV19, the J gene TRBJ1-1, with D possibly being TRBD1 (6 bases). Trimming took 1 base from V and 8 from J, leaving 8 bases between them. Germline CDR1 reads LNHDA; CDR2 reads SQIVND (reference sequence). This CDR3 region has 12 residues. The CDR3 region has the DNA TGTGCCAGTAGTATAGGGACAGCCGAAGCTTTCTTT. Its protein product is CASSIGTAEAFF.

The rearrangement uses TRBV4-3 and TRBJ2-2; a possible D gene is TRBD1 (5 bases). The CDR3 runs to 14 residues. CDR1 LGHNA and CDR2 YSLEER come from the germline V gene. V was shortened by 2 bases and J by 6 bases, with 10 bases between the two germline ends. The CDR3 DNA reads as TGCGCCAGCAGCCAACGTATAGGGGCCGGGGAGCTGTTTTTT. Amino acid sequence: CASSQRIGAGELFF.

Worth noting for this clone: A much larger clone sits a single nucleotide away, making a read error possible. The gene calls are TRBV25-1 and TRBJ2-2; 10 bases align to TRBD1. Losses at the gene ends were 4 bases for V and 3 bases for J; bases not matched to a gene: 2. Germline CDR1 and CDR2: MGHDK and SYGVNS. The CDR3 totals 15 residues. Here the CDR3 reads CASSAGTGDTGELFF. In DNA, the CDR3 is TGTGCCAGCAGTGCCGGGACAGGGGACACCGGGGAGCTGTTTTTT.

The rearrangement uses TRBV4-1 and TRBJ1-1; D remains ambiguous. Trimming left V 1 base short and J 3 bases short, with 6 bases between. The CDR3 totals 13 residues. Germline V CDR1 and CDR2: MGHRA, YSYEKL. The CDR3 spells CASSQGGHTEAFF. The CDR3 DNA reads TGCGCCAGCAGCCAAGGAGGGCACACTGAAGCTTTCTTT.

The V and J genes are TRBV5-6 and TRBJ1-1, with D possibly matching TRBD1 (5 bases). CDR1 and CDR2 (germline): SGHDT, YYEEEE. V dropped 4 bases and J dropped 4 bases, with 17 bases sitting between them. CDR3 size: 15 residues. CDR3 loop: CASSIFQGGSTEAFF. For the CDR3, the DNA is TGTGCCAGCAGCATCTTTCAGGGAGGGAGCACTGAAGCTTTCTTT.

The rearrangement joins TRBV29-1 to TRBJ2-2; no clear D. Trimming cost V 8 bases and J 5 bases, with 12 bases left between them. The CDR3 totals 12 residues. CDR1 and CDR2 from the germline V gene are SQVTM and ANQGSEA. The CDR3 here is CSFSRLTGELFF. The CDR3, as DNA: TGCAGCTTTAGTCGACTTACCGGGGAGCTGTTTTTT.

The V gene is TRBV6-5, the J gene TRBJ2-3, with D maybe TRBD2 (6 bases). This CDR3 has 13 residues. CDR1 is MNHEY, CDR2 SVGAGI, per germline. V was shortened by 6 bases and J by 5 bases, with 12 bases between the two germline ends. The CDR3 sequence: CASSPEGGDTQYF. The DNA for the CDR3 is TGTGCCAGCAGCCCCGAGGGAGGAGATACGCAGTATTTT.

This chain links TRBV5-1 with TRBJ2-5; D perhaps matches TRBD2 (6 bases). This CDR3 has 15 amino acids. Germline-derived CDR1 and CDR2 are SGHRS and YFSETQ. The V gene lost 3 bases and the J gene lost 1 base, with 13 bases spanning the gap. The CDR3 sequence is CASSYFTSSQETQYF. CDR3 bases: TGCGCCAGCAGCTATTTTACTAGCTCCCAAGAGACCCAGTACTTC.

The chain is built from TRBV5-6 and TRBJ1-1; maybe TRBD1 (6 bases). The CDR3 spans 16 residues. Trimming took off 1 base at V and 4 bases at J, with 17 bases between the two ends. CDR1 SGHDT and CDR2 YYEEEE come from the germline V gene. CDR3 sequence reads: CASSLRTESTSTEAFF. Written as DNA, the CDR3 is TGTGCCAGCAGCTTGAGGACAGAATCCACGTCCACTGAAGCTTTCTTT.

The V and J genes are TRBV7-6 and TRBJ2-1; the D gene is possibly TRBD1 (5 bases). This CDR3 has 13 residues. Trimming took 3 bases from V and 8 from J, leaving 11 bases between them. CDR1 and CDR2 from the germline V gene are SGHVS and FNYEAQ. CDR3: CASSLLGRDEQFF. In DNA form, the CDR3 reads TGTGCCAGCAGCTTGTTGGGGCGCGATGAGCAGTTCTTC.

J is TRBJ1-2 and V is TRBV27; D possibly corresponds to TRBD1 (5 bases). V gave up 8 bases and J gave up 0 bases, with 13 bases separating them. This CDR3 contains 14 residues. Germline V gene lookup returns CDR1 MNHEY and CDR2 SMNVEV (reference sequence). CDR3: CASSQGRANYGYTF. The CDR3 nucleotides read TGTGCCAGCTCCCAGGGCCGAGCTAACTATGGCTACACCTTC.

The genes are TRBV28 and TRBJ1-5, with TRBD1 matching over 7 bases. The V and J ends lost 5 bases and 4 bases, in that order; junction bases with no gene match: 11. The CDR3 is made up of 16 amino acids. Germline lookup yields CDR1 MDHEN and CDR2 SYDVKM. CDR3 nucleotide sequence: TGTGCCAGCAGTGGGACAGCCGGATCTGCTAATCAGCCCCAGCATTTT. Amino acids: CASSGTAGSANQPQHF. The full variable domain, with the rest looked up from reference TRBV28 and TRBJ1-5, is DVKVTQSSRYLVKRTGEKVFLECVQDMDHENMFWYRQDPGLGLRLIYFSYDVKMKEKGDIPEGYSVSREKKERFSLILESASTNQTSMYLCASSGTAGSANQPQHFGDGTRLSIL.

This clone was picked up a small number of times. The gene calls are TRBV7-9 and TRBJ2-5; D is ambiguous. V lost 5 bases to trimming and J lost 1 base, with 11 bases between them. CDR1 SEHNR and CDR2 FQNEAQ come from the germline V gene (reference sequence). The CDR3 contains 14 residues. DNA for the CDR3: TGTGCCAGCAGCCTCACAGAGATCCAAGAGACCCAGTACTTC. It encodes CASSLTEIQETQYF.

This chain connects TRBV6-1 to TRBJ2-7, with 7 bases matching TRBD1. This CDR3 is 13 amino acids long. Germline CDR1 and CDR2: MNHNS and SASEGT. With V trimmed by 6 bases and J by 2 bases, 4 bases remained unmatched. The CDR3 sequence: CASRRTGAYEQYF. The CDR3, as DNA: TGTGCCAGCAGGAGGACAGGAGCCTACGAGCAGTACTTC.

The J gene is TRBJ2-7, the V gene TRBV12-5, with D perhaps TRBD1 (5 bases). The CDR3 totals 12 residues. V was pared by 5 bases and J by 5 bases, with 10 bases between. Germline V gene sequence: CDR1 LGHNT, CDR2 FRNRAP. The CDR3 here is CASGKGVNEQYF. CDR3 DNA: TGTGCTAGTGGTAAAGGGGTTAACGAGCAGTACTTC.

As DNA, the CDR3 is TGCGCCAGCAGCCAAGAGGGGGGGAATGAGCAGTTCTTC. Translated: CASSQEGGNEQFF. The chain uses TRBV4-1 and TRBJ2-1, with 7 bases matching TRBD2. V was pared by 0 bases and J by 7 bases, with 0 bases of the junction left unmatched. CDR1 and CDR2 (germline): MGHRA, YSYEKL. This CDR3 comprises 13 residues.

This clone came up once. The chain recombines TRBV12-5 with TRBJ1-2; 11 nucleotides agree with TRBD1. The CDR3 is 17 residues long. With V trimmed by 4 bases and J by 7 bases, 14 bases remained unmatched. The germline V gene has CDR1 LGHNT and CDR2 FRNRAP. The DNA of the CDR3 is TGTGCTAGTGGTTGGCAATCGGGACAGGGGGTAACTTTTGGCTACACCTTC. Encoded protein: CASGWQSGQGVTFGYTF.

The chain's CDR3 is CASSFSTVSGNTIYF. CDR3 nucleotide sequence: TGTGCCAGCAGCTTCTCGACAGTCTCTGGAAACACCATATATTTT. The chain employs TRBV5-6 and TRBJ1-3; D might be TRBD1 (5 bases). The CDR3 is 15 amino acids. The V end lost 2 bases, the J end lost 0 bases, and 9 bases lay between the germline ends. Germline CDR1 is SGHDT and CDR2 is YYEEEE.

The rearrangement links TRBV5-1 to TRBJ2-3; TRBD1 agrees at 8 bases. V trimming: 5 bases; J trimming: 2 bases; junction bases outside the gene matches: 4. The CDR3 consists of 14 residues. Germline CDR1 SGHRS, CDR2 YFSETQ. The CDR3 bases are TGCGCCAGCAGTAGGGACAGGTCCACAGATACGCAGTATTTT. Translating it yields CASSRDRSTDTQYF.

The chain employs TRBV15 and TRBJ2-7, with 7 bases identical to TRBD1. The CDR3 sequence is 14 residues long. J gave up 2 bases and V 3 bases, and 4 bases lay outside the gene matches. Germline V CDR1 and CDR2: LNHNV, YYDKDF (reference sequence). The CDR3 DNA is TGTGCCACCAGCAGGGGGACAGTTCCCTACGAGCAGTACTTC. Its translation is CATSRGTVPYEQYF.

This chain uses TRBV9 with TRBJ2-1; 9 bases agree with TRBD2. CDR1 and CDR2 from the germline V gene are SGDLS and YYNGEE. Germline trimming cut 1 base from V and 8 bases from J; bases unmatched to any gene: 4. This CDR3 has 14 residues. The CDR3 nucleotides read TGTGCCAGCAGCGTAACTAGCGGGTGGGATGAGCAGTTCTTC. This codes for CASSVTSGWDEQFF.

The chain uses TRBV7-2 and TRBJ2-3; TRBD2 is a possible D gene (5 bases). V was cut by 1 base and J by 3 bases, with 23 bases left in between. The CDR3 has 19 amino acids. Germline V CDR1 and CDR2: SGHTA, FQGNSA. The CDR3 spells CASSLVPSFREMETDTQYF. The CDR3 bases are TGTGCCAGCAGCTTAGTCCCATCGTTTCGGGAAATGGAGACAGATACGCAGTATTTT.

This clone has only one observation. The chain couples TRBV11-2 to TRBJ2-3; 15 nucleotides agree with TRBD2. Germline V gene lookup returns CDR1 SGHAT and CDR2 FQNNGV. The CDR3 totals 17 residues. The V and J ends lost 1 base and 4 bases, in that order; junction bases with no gene match: 3. The CDR3 protein is CASSLVRTSGRADTQYF. In DNA form, the CDR3 reads TGTGCCAGCAGCTTAGTTCGGACTAGCGGGAGGGCAGATACGCAGTATTTT.